This T cell receptor (beta chain) was identified in a study of Graves' ophthalmopathy and Graves' hyperthyroidism. V lost 2 bases and J lost 12, with 17 bases in between. The CDR3 has 13 amino acids. CDR1 is ENHRY, CDR2 SYGVKD, per germline. Study-wide results and limits: Ophthalmopathy versus stable hyperthyroidism: 13-signature model gave 85% to 90% sensitivity, 80% to 84% specificity. Blood samples also showed most expanded thyroid clonotypes exceeding 0.001 frequency.

RNA transcripts yielded amplified TCR beta CDR3 regions. HTBI primers were used in a first-round RT-PCR, which preceded a second-round multiplex PCR. In TCRdb, the multiplex PCR reads were re-called with MiXCR into one record per CDR3 protein. The sample shows 740,000 or so distinct CDR3 sequences, roughly 40% of them seen only once. Many counts were recorded for this clonotype. Its antigen is not identified. This TCR was recovered from an adult man with Graves' ophthalmopathy. The sequencing input was peripheral blood. This chain joins TRBV10-3 and TRBJ2-7; maybe TRBD1 (5 bases). Written as DNA, the CDR3 is TGTGCCATCAGTGAGCGGTGGGGCAGTGGCTGGTACTTC. This gives the protein CAISERWGSGWYF.